This T cell receptor (beta chain) is drawn from a study of shared clonotypes between healthy human individuals (TCRdb year 2020). A note on the overall study: The cohort comprised a couple of women and a few men aged 18 to 49 years. For each donor, CD4 naive and CD4 memory were each run on three plates, CD8 naive on two plates, and CD8 memory on one plate. To estimate repertoire size and how much clonotype sharing occurs between individuals, the study deeply sequenced the blood TCR repertoires of five or six healthy adults. Different laboratories and diverse techniques were used to prepare libraries and sequence TCR repertoires, to increase sequencing depth and limit assay-specific biases. Leukapheresis yielded between about 0.85 and 9.5 billion PBMCs per donor.

The donors were healthy, HIV-negative adults who had no recently reported acute infections or vaccinations. Every donor was a Caucasian adult residing in Nashville, Tennessee, USA. CD8 memory samples combined magnetically selected CD45RO+ cells with CCR7-negative CD45RA+ effector memory (TemRA) cells. After blood collection by leukapheresis, PBMCs were isolated using Ficoll-Histopaque density gradient centrifugation and then cryopreserved in the vapor phase of liquid nitrogen. Analytical flow cytometry was used to check the purity and quantity of every magnetically sorted T cell population. Genomic DNA was isolated from each sorted fraction and quantified by UV absorbance on a Nanodrop 2000c. The germline V gene encodes CDR1 LNHDA and CDR2 SQIVND (reference sequence). Including cysteine and phenylalanine, the CDR3 has 13 amino acids. The only DNA kept is the CDR3, 39 bases in frame from the first base. V gives up 4 bases and J gives up 0 bases, and the segment between their germline ends measures 7 bases.

The paper's findings and limits, for the study overall: Sharing across a few donors was observed for around 5% of naive CD4, about 3.2% of naive CD8, 2% to 2.5% of memory CD4, and about 0.38% of memory CD8 clonotypes. Clonotypes shared by all four sorted-subset donors showed higher generation probabilities than non-shared clonotypes. Because the study included only a small number of donors, the genetic and exposure-history diversity represented was limited. Even with the large sequencing depth, rarefaction of the sorted-subset datasets indicated that sequencing was incomplete. Sampling was limited to blood, and TCR repertoires in tissue likely differ from TCR repertoires in blood. Pairwise subsampling led to the expectation that sequencing depth would affect the degree of clonotype sharing among donors. Naive subsets generally had larger estimated clonotype richness than memory subsets did.

TCR CDR3 regions were amplified from genomic DNA by multiplex PCR using the deep immunoSEQ assay. Genomic DNA extracted from each cell subset was distributed evenly over all wells of several immunoSEQ 96-well plates, and each plate served as one replicate. For sorted subsets, each replicate PCR was loaded with around 220 ng genomic DNA, equivalent to 30,000 or so T cell genomes. Purified libraries were measured with a Qubit 3.0 fluorometer, size-checked on a Bioanalyzer 2100, and measured again with the KAPA Library Quantification kit. Each immunoSEQ 96-well plate was sequenced on its own single-read 150-cycle Illumina NextSeq 550 flow cell. The authors' analysis ran thus. The immunoSEQ output contained only junctional sequences without quality scores, so filtering could not match that applied to full-length reads. Sequences were annotated with PyIR, a Python wrapper for IgBLAST v1.9, and V/J genes and CDR3 were assigned using IMGT germline references. Reads with weak V/J assignments (E-value above 1e-6), missing CDR3, stop codons, out-of-frame junctions, or ambiguous translated residues were removed. V3J clonotypes were defined as sequences sharing an identical inferred V gene, J gene, and CDR3 amino acid sequence. The percentage overlap between two repertoires was calculated by dividing the number of shared unique clonotypes by the size of the smaller repertoire. Richness of each repertoire was evaluated using RTK rarefaction, the Chao1 estimator, and Recon v2.1 estimates of unobserved clonotypes. OLGA was used to compute generation probabilities for all TCRbeta clonotypes that the gDNA method yielded from a handful of donors. Imported from immuneACCESS, the table was reduced by TCRdb to in-frame sequences with V and J called. These copies leave out some clones; in studies compared against another copy, an unresolved V gene accounts for under half, and the cause of the remainder is not known. The V and J calls and the clone size are those of that table, but D and trimming were determined from the DNA. The sample data list about 320,000 clones, and around 90% of these were observed just once. Around 16% of the sample is in the top ten clones.

To note about this clone: What this receptor recognizes is not known. Base-call qualities are not available, and no considerably larger clone is one nucleotide away.

The material sequenced was memory CD8+ T cells sorted from blood. The sample's cell subset or site label, decoded: CD45RO+ cells pooled with CCR7-negative TemRA cells. This clonotype originated in a man younger than 35 in good health. The chain links TRBV19 with TRBJ2-7; no D gene is confidently identified. The CDR3 reads CASSRLSSYEQYF. The bases are TGTGCCAGTAGTAGACTGAGCTCCTACGAGCAGTACTTC. With the portions outside the CDR3 filled from the reference TRBV19 and TRBJ2-7 genes, the complete variable region becomes DGGITQSPKYLFRKEGQNVTLSCEQNLNHDAMYWYRQDPGQGLRLIYYSQIVNDFQKGDIAEGYSVSREKKESFPLTVTSAQKNPTAFYLCASSRLSSYEQYFGPGTRLTVT.